The T cell receptor beta chain under discussion was sequenced for a study of molecular identifiers for immune sequencing clone quantification. Sorted naive CD8 T cells, roughly 19,000 to 1,100,000, were sequenced from 10%, 30% or 50% RNA. Sorting was used to obtain naive CD8 T cells (CD8+CD4-CCR7+CD45RA+). TCRdb called the PCR reads again in MiXCR, with one record for every CDR3 protein. The table lists more than 550,000 distinct CDR3 sequences, 25% of them singletons. For this clonotype: Its specificity is unknown. Given a much more abundant clone one base away, this may be a read error.

Whole-study results and caveats: It was shown that clones above 20 RNA copies held over 98% of effector molecules, but under 1% in naive cells.

This CDR3 comprises 16 residues. The receptor's source is a human donor in good health. Some libraries in this study had Jurkat cell RNA spiked in. Sample: naive CD8+ T cells from blood, with Jurkat cell RNA spiked in. Described subset: FACS-sorted CD8+CD4-CCR7+CD45RA+ naive T cells. The V call is TRBV12-3 or TRBV12-4, the J call TRBJ2-7; D is possibly TRBD1 (6 bases). The CDR3 DNA sequence: TGTGCCAGCAGTTTTATCGGACAGAGTGACTCCTACGAGCAGTGCTTC. It translates to CASSFIGQSDSYEQCF.